This paragraph reports one T cell receptor (beta chain). Its target antigen remains unknown. Per-nucleotide qualities are absent, and no much larger clonotype sits a single base away. CDR1 MNHEY and CDR2 SVGAGI were looked up in the germline V gene. The CDR3 starts with the cysteine, ends with the phenylalanine, and has 13 residues. The CDR3 DNA has 39 bases and is translated from base 1. V is clipped by 5 bases and J by 2 bases, and the sequence between their germline boundaries is 9 bases long. The cohort consisted of 650 to 850 healthy bone marrow donors. At the time of sampling, all cohort members were nominally healthy, though unrecorded immune exposures were likely present. The donor tested CMV seropositive and was one of the 289 seropositive cohort members. Each donor provided a peripheral blood sample, and peripheral blood mononuclear cells were used for TCR beta sequencing. The Qiagen DNeasy Blood Extraction Kit was used to extract genomic DNA from the blood cell samples.

The sample originates from a study of cytomegalovirus exposure and HLA in healthy donors (dated by TCRdb to the late 2010s). With respect to the entire study: An earlier analysis of approximately 590 of the donors reported more than 250 Gb of sequence data and 100 million to 140 million unique TCR beta sequences from roughly 200 million T cells. An early release covering over 500 HLA-typed donors comprised about 290 gigabases of sequencing data and tens of millions of unique TCR sequences. Among the roughly 390 genotyped donors, more than 70% belonged to the genetic ancestry cluster associated with self-reported Caucasian donors. The study aimed to test whether signatures of past pathogen exposure could be identified by cataloging public T cell receptors. The study profiled the T cell repertoires of under 700 subjects by immunosequencing and related them to cytomegalovirus serostatus. Besides the first cohort of under 700 subjects, a separate validation cohort made up of roughly 130 different subjects was used. High-throughput TCR immunosequencing, statistical association of individual TCRs with disease status, and machine learning were combined to predict cytomegalovirus infection status. In a later analysis, previously published TCR beta repertoires from hundreds of donors were re-analyzed and high-resolution HLA genotyping was added so that TCR occurrence patterns could be studied. In the later analysis, no new phenotypic data were used to find candidate immune exposures; instead, reliance was placed on TCR beta sequences and their occurrence across donors. An earlier analysis of approximately 630 of the donors applied high-throughput TCR beta sequencing to assess whether each TCR beta V gene segment acted as functional or pseudogenic. Donor age, sex, ethnicity and CMV serostatus were collected together with the repertoire data. A later genetic analysis used genome-wide SNP genotypes for 398 of the 666 donors, treating that subset as a discovery cohort. Every repertoire in the discovery cohort had been generated on one and the same sequencing platform. Class I and class II HLA loci were covered by the typing at four-digit resolution. The number of donors typed differed by locus, with about 629-630 for A, B, C, DRB1 and DQB1, around 560 for DQA1, 600 to 610 for DPA1, and approximately 470 for DPB1. Several DR-DQ haplotypes were treated as single units for association and clustering because of strong linkage in the cohort. Among 398 genotyped donors of the cohort, an average of about 240,000 unique TCR beta nucleotide sequences was sequenced per donor, of which 15% to 20% were non-productive. Results and caveats for the whole study, not just this receptor: Linkage disequilibrium might explain the correlated functional status among segregating V segments, but an unknown experimental factor could not be excluded. Most TCR sequences were observed very rarely across donors, whereas some public TCRs were present in many individuals. Roughly uniform sequencing depth across donors was assumed in presence/absence analyses, although this assumption may not hold. A cluster of highly shared sequence variants was judged likely to represent a technical artifact of the sequencing pipeline. In a later analysis, TCR association rates were found to vary across HLA loci, with the most associated TCRs seen for DRB1 alleles and the fewest for HLA-C alleles. The 87-base-pair reads could not distinguish some IMGT-functional V segments, including TRBV6-2 and TRBV6-3, so those segments were excluded. In this cohort, only TCR beta chains were sequenced, and detectable features were limited by the absence of alpha or paired-chain data. For the cohort, immune exposure information was limited to CMV serostatus. Because HLA typing was unavailable for some donors at each locus, only the typed subset was used in association tests. A later analysis found that HLA-associated TCR beta chains were more clonally expanded and had lower generation probabilities than equally common non-associated chains. Because counts were too low, approximately 15 rarely observed V segments, including chromosome 9 orphons, were excluded from the earlier analysis of some 590 of the donors. A further reported finding was that TCR beta sequences accurately predicted the HLA-A and HLA-B alleles for most subjects in the first cohort. In the study, 164 TCR beta chains were listed as associated with cytomegalovirus. Cytomegalovirus status was reported to be diagnosed by the classifier with high specificity and sensitivity in both the original and validation cohorts. According to a later genetic analysis, donors in an Asian-associated ancestry cluster had fewer N-insertions in productive TCRs than the approximately 700-donor mean. Broadly in line with IMGT annotations, most TCR beta V segments showed up in productive rearrangements about 87% or about 30% of the time in an earlier analysis of 587 of the donors. In vitro tests confirmed that a few of the cytomegalovirus-associated TCR beta chains recognize cytomegalovirus antigens. A later genetic analysis associated a missense DCLRE1C variant with V-gene and J-gene trimming of TCR beta chains, and an independent cohort replicated the association. In a later analysis, most CMV-associated TCR beta chains were found to appear HLA-restricted, with HLA associations seemingly driven largely by CMV exposure. The authors suggested that the approach could potentially be generalized to other disease states and immunological phenotypes. According to a later analysis, parvovirus B19, influenza, CMV and Epstein-Barr virus appeared linked to several top co-occurrence clusters. A later analysis associated around 16,000 TCR beta sequences with specific HLA alleles at a false discovery rate of 0.05. Assigning TCR associations to individual alleles was difficult when HLA alleles, especially DR and DQ, strongly co-occurred.

Libraries were prepared through the immunoSEQ multiplex PCR assay. For the multiplex PCR, a mixture combining 60 forward primers for TCR Vbeta segments and 13 reverse primers for TCR Jbeta segments was used. The CDR3 region of rearranged TCR beta genes was amplified from genomic DNA by a multiplex PCR assay. The Illumina HiSeq System was used to sequence the amplified TCR beta libraries as 87-base-pair reads. Processing in the source paper ran as follows. Across the 700 or so repertoires, a later analysis counted approximately 75 million unique TCR beta chains, 9.5 million to 12 million of which were shared by at least two donors. A nearest-neighbor algorithm error-corrected the raw reads and collapsed the reads into unique sequences, merging closely related sequences to remove PCR and sequencing errors. To assign V, D and J gene segments, CDR3 sequences were aligned to IMGT reference sequences. Each retained sequence needed at least a six-nucleotide match to both a V gene segment and a J gene segment. A rearrangement was called productive if the CDR3 had no stop codons and remained in frame with V and J, and every other rearrangement was called non-productive. CDR3 was defined by IMGT convention, running from the second conserved V-encoded cysteine to the conserved J-encoded phenylalanine. In an earlier analysis of around 570 of the donors, sequences lacking an unambiguous match to a single V gene segment were excluded. An earlier analysis of 587 of the donors called V segments functional above 56.7% productive rearrangements and segregating when the between-donor standard deviation exceeded 5%. To diagnose cytomegalovirus status from the catalog of TCR beta chain sequences, a statistical classification framework was built. A later analysis assigned V and J genes by comparing TCR nucleotide sequences with IMGT/GENE-DB human TR gene sequences. A later analysis assigned CDR3 sequences and most-parsimonious VDJ recombination scenarios with the TCRdist pipeline. In a later analysis, each TCR beta chain was defined by its CDR3 amino acid sequence together with its V-gene family, and reads lacking a unique V-gene family were excluded. In a later analysis, fewer than 600 highly shared, low-generation-probability nucleotide sequences were removed to address suspected cross-contamination and a sequencing artifact. In a later analysis, a clonal expansion index was calculated for each public chain from normalized within-repertoire ranks of inferred template counts. A later analysis computed generation probabilities with a VDJ recombination model fitted to out-of-frame rearrangements, and checked the results against IGoR. A later analysis scored TCR-TCR, TCR-HLA and TCR-CMV co-occurrence with hypergeometric tests, applying a repertoire-size bias correction to TCR pairs. To estimate false discovery rates, a later analysis permuted the HLA or CMV assignments 20 times. In a later analysis, co-occurring TCRs were grouped using DBSCAN, and TCRdist sequence similarity was added for clustering within HLA-allele-positive subsets. Repertoires with fewer than 30,000 or more than 120,000 public chains were left out of co-occurrence clustering, as were five repertoires with anomalous nucleotide sharing. Imported from immuneACCESS, the table was reduced by TCRdb to in-frame sequences with V and J called. These copies leave out some clones; in studies compared against another copy, an unresolved V gene accounts for under half, and the cause of the remainder is not known. V and J calls and clone size follow that table, whereas D and trimming were derived from the DNA. The sample table records some 170,000 clones; about 81% of these occur just once. The ten top clones hold 2.5% to 3.5% of the sample.

Sequenced sample: PBMCs. The chain is encoded by TRBV6-5 joined to TRBJ1-2, with TRBD1 as a weak D call on 5 bases. The TCR comes from a woman aged 50 to 60 in good health and CMV-seropositive. The bases read TGTGCCAGCAGTCGACGACAGAACTATGGCTACACCTTC. Protein translation: CASSRRQNYGYTF.